Below are 21 T cell receptor beta chains sequenced from a single sample in a study of blood T cell repertoires in COVID-19. TCRdb's table, derived via immunoSEQ multiplex PCR, lists solely in-frame clones and lacks some. The data hold approximately 140,000 clones, with about four fifths observed a single time. Input material: peripheral blood. Receptor source: a woman of 80 years or more with acute or convalescent COVID-19.

This clone was seen a handful of times. V gene TRBV7-2 combines with J gene TRBJ2-1; maybe TRBD1 (6 bases). The germline V and J ends were trimmed by 5 bases and 0 bases, with 17 bases remaining between them. From germline, CDR1 is SGHTA and CDR2 FQGNSA. The CDR3 contains 17 residues. This chain's CDR3 is CASSPGTTRTSYNEQFF. CDR3 bases: TGTGCCAGCAGCCCAGGGACAACTCGCACCTCCTACAATGAGCAGTTCTTC.

Only one count was recorded for this clone. This chain connects TRBV5-1 to TRBJ1-3; D unresolved. CDR3 length equals 16 residues. The germline V and J ends were trimmed by 0 bases and 0 bases, with 10 bases remaining between them. The germline V gene encodes CDR1 SGHRS and CDR2 YFSETQ. DNA of the CDR3: TGCGCCAGCAGCTTGGTGCAGGTCAGCTCTGGAAACACCATATATTTT. Translating gives CASSLVQVSSGNTIYF. Based on the CDR3 plus reference TRBV5-1 and TRBJ1-3, the full variable domain is KAGVTQTPRYLIKTRGQQVTLSCSPISGHRSVSWYQQTPGQGLQFLFEYFSETQRNKGNFPGRFSGRQFSNSRSEMNVSTLELGDSALYLCASSLVQVSSGNTIYFGEGSWLTVV.

This clone has more than one count but fewer than ten. This chain uses TRBV2 with TRBJ1-3, with a tentative D call TRBD1 (5 bases). This CDR3 region has 15 residues. Germline lookup yields CDR1 SNHLY and CDR2 FYNNEI. Trimming cost V 3 bases and J 6 bases, with 15 bases left between them. CDR3 amino acids: CASSDSTGGLNTIYF. CDR3 nucleotides: TGTGCCAGCAGTGATTCCACGGGGGGATTAAACACCATATATTTT. The full variable domain, its missing parts supplied by reference TRBV2 and TRBJ1-3, is EPEVTQTPSHQVTQMGQEVILRCVPISNHLYFYWYRQILGQKVEFLVSFYNNEISEKSEIFDDQFSVERPDGSNFTLKIRSTKLEDSAMYFCASSDSTGGLNTIYFGEGSWLTVV.

The genes are TRBV24-1 and TRBJ2-1; 7 bases are a match to TRBD1. Germline V gene sequence: CDR1 KGHDR, CDR2 SFDVKD. V shed 4 bases and J 0 bases; nucleotides not matched to a gene: 5. This CDR3 comprises 16 residues. This CDR3 reads CATSDRGQSSYNEQFF. CDR3 sequence (DNA): TGTGCCACCAGTGACCGGGGACAGAGCTCCTACAATGAGCAGTTCTTC.

The chain links TRBV7-2 to TRBJ2-1; 11 nucleotides agree with TRBD2. V was pared by 6 bases and J by 6 bases, with 13 bases of the junction left unmatched. Germline CDR1 SGHTA, CDR2 FQGNSA. The CDR3 has 17 amino acids. CDR3 residues: CASSRSRGTSGSNEQFF. CDR3 in DNA: TGTGCCAGCAGTCGCAGCCGCGGGACTAGCGGTTCCAATGAGCAGTTCTTC.

The chain employs TRBV4-1 and TRBJ1-2; D call uncertain. Between the trimmed V and J ends, which lost 4 bases and 9 bases, there was a span of 21 bases. This CDR3 comprises 15 residues. The germline CDR1 and CDR2 sequences are MGHRA and YSYEKL. CDR3 sequence reads: CASSPLLRDPESYTF. The CDR3 DNA reads TGCGCCAGCAGCCCCTTGCTGCGGGATCCGGAAAGCTACACCTTC.

The rearrangement uses TRBV6-5 and TRBJ1-2; no reliable D call. The CDR3 runs 14 residues. With 7 bases removed from V and 0 bases from J, the gap between germline ends came to 12 bases. Germline CDR1 and CDR2: MNHEY and SVGAGI. Written as DNA, the CDR3 is TGTGCCAGCACCAAAGCGGGAGCTAACTATGGCTACACCTTC. It is translated as CASTKAGANYGYTF.

The V gene is TRBV11-2, the J gene TRBJ2-7; TRBD2 aligns across 12 bases. This CDR3 has 15 amino acids. Germline CDR1 is SGHAT and CDR2 is FQNNGV. Unmatched junction bases numbered 3, after V lost 6 bases and J lost 0 bases. The CDR3 bases are TGTGCCAGCAGTCTAGCGGGGGGGAGCTCCTACGAGCAGTACTTC. This gives the protein CASSLAGGSSYEQYF.

The chain couples TRBV27 to TRBJ2-1, with 7 bases that match TRBD1. Germline V lookup: CDR1 MNHEY, CDR2 SMNVEV (reference sequence). The J segment lost 0 bases and the V segment lost 6 bases, leaving 14 bases of the junction unmatched. The CDR3 is made up of 18 amino acids. The CDR3 DNA sequence: TGTGCCAGCAGGGGCGGTACAGGGGCCCTAACCTCCTACAATGAGCAGTTCTTC. This gives the protein CASRGGTGALTSYNEQFF.

V is TRBV18 and J is TRBJ2-1, with TRBD2 matching 8 bases. Germline-derived CDR1 and CDR2 are KGHSH and LQKENI. V gave up 4 bases and J gave up 7 bases; unmatched junction bases: 9. CDR3 length: 15 residues. CDR3 nucleotide sequence: TGTGCCAGCTCACTTCCAGCGGGAGCGTGGAATGAGCAGTTCTTC. It encodes CASSLPAGAWNEQFF.

Only a few counts were recorded for this clone. The J gene is TRBJ2-3, the V gene TRBV9; D is perhaps TRBD1 (5 bases). The CDR3 extends over 15 amino acids. Trimming left V 0 bases short and J 4 bases short, with 12 bases between. Germline loops: CDR1 SGDLS, CDR2 YYNGEE. CDR3 sequence (DNA): TGTGCCAGCAGCGTAGGGGGCGTATGGGCAGATACGCAGTATTTT. It is translated as CASSVGGVWADTQYF.

The V gene is TRBV6-5, the J gene TRBJ2-1; 10 positions agree with TRBD1. J lost 6 bases, V lost 5 bases, and 7 bases had no gene match. Germline lookup yields CDR1 MNHEY and CDR2 SVGAGI. This CDR3 is 15 amino acids long. This CDR3 reads CASSPDRGLLNEQFF. DNA of the CDR3: TGTGCCAGCAGTCCCGACAGGGGGCTTCTCAATGAGCAGTTCTTC.

This chain links TRBV6-2 or TRBV6-3 with TRBJ1-5; tentative D call: TRBD1 (5 bases). Trimming pared 5 bases from V and 4 bases from J, leaving 9 bases between. Germline V lookup: CDR1 MNHEY, CDR2 SVGEGT. This CDR3 region has 13 residues. The CDR3 protein is CASSRSGNQPQHF. In DNA form, the CDR3 reads TGTGCCAGCAGTCGGTCAGGGAATCAGCCCCAGCATTTT.

This clone was found a few times. The chain joins TRBV7-9 to TRBJ2-2, with D possibly being TRBD2 (6 bases). The V and J ends lost 1 base and 0 bases respectively, with 9 bases between them. The CDR3 is 16 amino acids. Germline V gene sequence: CDR1 SEHNR, CDR2 FQNEAQ (reference sequence). Written as DNA, the CDR3 is TGTGCCAGCAGCTTAGGGCGGGACGCGAACACCGGGGAGCTGTTTTTT. It yields the protein CASSLGRDANTGELFF. Filled out from reference TRBV7-9 and TRBJ2-2, the complete variable domain reads DTGVSQNPRHKITKRGQNVTFRCDPISEHNRLYWYRQTLGQGPEFLTYFQNEAQLEKSRLLSDRFSAERPKGSFSTLEIQRTEQGDSAMYLCASSLGRDANTGELFFGEGSRLTVL.

The chain recombines TRBV7-6 with TRBJ2-7; 14 bases are a match to TRBD2. This CDR3 is built from 17 residues. Germline V CDR1 and CDR2: SGHVS, FNYEAQ. After removal of 3 bases from V and 1 base from J, the junction contained 5 bases not matched to a gene. The CDR3 nucleotides are TGTGCCAGCAGCTTGAGACTAGCGGGGGGGCCGTCCTACGAGCAGTACTTC. As protein: CASSLRLAGGPSYEQYF.

V and J are TRBV7-9 and TRBJ1-1, with D possibly being TRBD1 (5 bases). The ends were cut back, 4 bases at V and 3 bases at J, with 12 bases in the middle. This CDR3 region has 14 residues. Germline CDR1 and CDR2: SEHNR and FQNEAQ (reference sequence). The CDR3 here is CASSWDRGDTEAFF. Here the CDR3 DNA reads TGTGCCAGCAGCTGGGATAGGGGCGACACTGAAGCTTTCTTT.

The chain combines TRBV12-3 or TRBV12-4 with TRBJ2-7; the D gene is possibly TRBD1 (5 bases). Deletions cut 5 bases from V and 1 base from J, with 9 bases between. The CDR3 runs 13 residues. In DNA form, the CDR3 reads TGTGCCAGCAGTCAGGGCTATTCCTACGAGCAGTACTTC. Translation: CASSQGYSYEQYF.

Note on this clone: The junction departs from germline at one end; a sequencing error may be responsible. The V and J genes are TRBV5-5 and TRBJ2-7; D might be TRBD1 (6 bases). This CDR3 spans 12 amino acids. The germline gives CDR1 SGHKS, CDR2 YYEKEE (reference sequence). DNA for the CDR3: TGTGCCAGCAGTTATGACAGGAGACCTCTTGACTTC. Translation: CASSYDRRPLDF.

This chain joins TRBV7-2 and TRBJ1-2, with 7 bases matching TRBD1. V gave up 1 base and J gave up 8 bases; unmatched junction bases: 4. This CDR3 has 13 amino acids. Germline V gene sequence: CDR1 SGHTA, CDR2 FQGNSA. The DNA for the CDR3 is TGTGCCAGCAGCTTAGAACAGGGGATGGGCTACACCTTC. It codes for CASSLEQGMGYTF.

The chain is built from TRBV19 and TRBJ1-5; D might be TRBD1 (6 bases). Between the trimmed V and J ends, which lost 3 bases and 0 bases, there was a span of 21 bases. The CDR3 extends over 19 amino acids. The germline V gene has CDR1 LNHDA and CDR2 SQIVND (reference sequence). CDR3 nucleotide sequence: TGTGCCAGTAGTATGCCTTGGCGGACAGTCCAAGATAGCAATCAGCCCCAGCATTTT. Translated: CASSMPWRTVQDSNQPQHF.

The CDR3 region has the DNA TGTGCCAGCAGGTGGATACAGAACCCTAATGAAAAACTGTTTTTT. Its translation: CASRWIQNPNEKLFF. The chain employs TRBV2 and TRBJ1-4, with D unclear. V dropped 6 bases and J dropped 3 bases, with 14 bases sitting between them. The CDR3 is 15 amino acids. Looked up from germline, CDR1 is SNHLY and CDR2 is FYNNEI.